The 10 T cell receptor beta chains in this list originate from one sample, sequenced in a study of cytomegalovirus exposure and HLA in healthy donors. Primers for the PCR totalled 60 Vbeta and 13 Jbeta. Sequencing used immunoSEQ multiplex PCR; TCRdb keeps in-frame clones, though not all of them. Of some 190,000 clones in the sample, roughly 86% are singletons; the top ten hold 1.5% to 2%. Specimen: PBMCs. Source of these receptors: a woman younger than 35 in good health and CMV-seronegative.

Regarding this clone: Other DNA variants within this sample encode the same CDR3. The V call is TRBV7-2, the J call TRBJ1-3, with no clear D. CDR3 length: 14 residues. The V end was cut by 0 bases, the J end by 1 base, with 4 bases between. Germline V gives CDR1 SGHTA, CDR2 FQGNSA. CDR3 coding DNA: TGTGCCAGCAGCTTAGCGCTATCTGGAAACACCATATATTTT. Translating gives CASSLALSGNTIYF.

V and J are TRBV6-5 and TRBJ2-7; D is perhaps TRBD2 (6 bases). V lost 5 bases and J 2 bases, leaving 13 bases between the germline ends. Germline V gene lookup returns CDR1 MNHEY and CDR2 SVGAGI. The CDR3 loop spans 14 amino acids. CDR3 sequence reads: CASSALTSAYEQYF. CDR3 DNA: TGTGCCAGCAGTGCATTGACTAGTGCCTACGAGCAGTACTTC.

The sample holds a few counts of this clone. The chain carries TRBV6-9 and TRBJ1-6, with D maybe TRBD1 (5 bases). There are 17 residues in the CDR3. CDR1 and CDR2 from the germline V gene are MNHGY and SVAAGI. V lost 7 bases and J lost 0, with 16 bases in between. The CDR3 spells CASTLGTVSSYNSPLHF. CDR3 DNA: TGTGCCAGCACCCTCGGGACTGTTAGCTCCTATAATTCACCCCTCCACTTT.

The chain uses TRBV6-5 and TRBJ2-1; D possibly corresponds to TRBD2 (6 bases). The V end lost 3 bases, the J end lost 9 bases, and 9 bases lay between the germline ends. The CDR3 contains 12 residues. Per germline, CDR1 MNHEY and CDR2 SVGAGI. As DNA, the CDR3 is TGTGCCAGCAGTTATATGGGGGGTGAGCAGTTCTTC. It yields the protein CASSYMGGEQFF.

The rearrangement uses TRBV9 and TRBJ2-5; D unresolved. V lost 0 bases and J lost 5, with 11 bases in between. The germline CDR1 and CDR2 sequences are SGDLS and YYNGEE. CDR3 length: 14 amino acids. In DNA form, the CDR3 reads TGTGCCAGCAGCGTAGGGGCCGCCCCCGAGACCCAGTACTTC. Protein: CASSVGAAPETQYF.

This chain uses TRBV6-6 with TRBJ1-1; the match to TRBD1 covers 8 bases. Germline V gene data show CDR1 as MNHNY and CDR2 as SVGAGI (reference sequence). CDR3 length equals 15 residues. V lost 2 bases to trimming and J lost 1 base; unmatched junction nucleotides: 3. CDR3 DNA sequence: TGTGCCAGCAGTTACGCCGGGACAGGGAACACTGAAGCTTTCTTT. Translated: CASSYAGTGNTEAFF.

This rearrangement joins TRBV29-1 to TRBJ1-2; 7 bases are shared with TRBD1. From germline, CDR1 is SQVTM and CDR2 ANQGSEA. Trimming removed 1 base from V and 0 bases from J; junction bases left unmatched: 2. This CDR3 has 14 amino acids. CDR3 in amino acids: CSVEATGANYGYTF. In nucleotides, the CDR3 is TGCAGCGTTGAAGCCACAGGGGCTAACTATGGCTACACCTTC.

V gene TRBV5-1 combines with J gene TRBJ1-4; D is unresolved. The V gene lost 0 bases and the J gene lost 2 bases, with 8 bases spanning the gap. CDR3 size: 15 residues. Germline V gene sequence: CDR1 SGHRS, CDR2 YFSETQ. CDR3 DNA sequence: TGCGCCAGCAGCTTGGTGTCGGAGACTAATGAAAAACTGTTTTTT. This encodes CASSLVSETNEKLFF.

The rearrangement uses TRBV10-3 and TRBJ2-7; 10 bases align to TRBD2. The J call may be mistaken, given a closer DNA end match to TRBJ2-5. Germline lookup yields CDR1 ENHRY and CDR2 SYGVKD. This CDR3 comprises 18 residues. The CDR3 DNA reads as TGTGCCATCAGTGAGGTCCCCCTAGCGGGGGCTAGAAGGGAGACCCAGTACTTC. Translated, it gives CAISEVPLAGARRETQYF.

This chain connects TRBV6-5 to TRBJ1-5; D ambiguous. Trimming pared 4 bases from V and 1 base from J, leaving 14 bases between. Germline CDR1 reads MNHEY; CDR2 reads SVGAGI. This CDR3 has 16 residues. The CDR3, as DNA: TGTGCCAGCAGTTCTTCAGGAGGTCGAAGCAATCAGCCCCAGCATTTT. This gives the protein CASSSSGGRSNQPQHF.